This T cell receptor beta chain was found in a study of cytomegalovirus exposure and HLA in healthy donors. Study at large: Earlier sequencing of approximately 180 million T cells yielded roughly 120 million unique TCR beta sequences. An early data release held tens of millions of unique TCRs from HLA-typed donors.

This CDR3 has 16 residues. V lost 0 bases and J lost 1, with 12 bases in between. The germline CDR1 and CDR2 sequences are SGHVS and FQNEAQ. With regard to this clone: The antigen remains undetermined.

General study points: Available immune exposure information covered CMV serostatus only. HLA-A and HLA-B allele assignments for most subjects were reportedly predicted accurately using TCR beta sequences.

PCR involved 60 Vbeta and 13 Jbeta primers. The repertoire was sequenced with immunoSEQ multiplex PCR; TCRdb's copy has only in-frame clones and lacks some. The sample lists approximately 100,000 clones, 60% to 85% occurring once. The origin of this receptor is a woman aged 40 to 50 in good health and CMV-seronegative. The sequenced material came from PBMCs. The rearrangement joins TRBV7-8 to TRBJ2-5; maybe TRBD1 (6 bases). CDR3 nucleotide sequence: TGTGCCAGCAGCTTAGCGGCAGGGGTTTTCCAAGAGACCCAGTACTTC. It codes for CASSLAAGVFQETQYF.